The rows below give T cell receptor beta chains drawn from one sample of a study of blood T cell repertoires in COVID-19. Data came from immunoSEQ multiplex PCR; TCRdb stores just in-frame clones and leaves some out. This table has some 90,000 clones, about 86% appearing once. Sequencing was performed on peripheral blood. The receptors stem from an elderly man with active or convalescent COVID-19. Both conserved end residues are part of each CDR3. A D gene is named only where the DNA matches it firmly. Not every row has a clone size; where given, it reads once, few, many or a size class.

TRBJ1-5,-,-,TRBV19,CASIGRIDQPQHF,TGTGCCAGTATTGGCAGAATCGATCAGCCCCAGCATTTT
TRBJ2-3,-,-,TRBV27,CASSSFLTDTQYF,TGTGCCAGCAGTTCTTTTCTCACAGATACGCAGTATTTT
TRBJ2-1,once,TRBD2,TRBV18,CASSPPGLAGGAQFF,TGTGCCAGCTCACCACCGGGACTAGCGGGAGGGGCGCAGTTCTTC
TRBJ2-7,-,-,TRBV10-3,CAIKSTGPDSSYEQYF,TGTGCCATCAAATCGACAGGTCCGGACAGCTCCTACGAGCAGTACTTC
TRBJ2-3,-,TRBD2,TRBV4-2,CASSQVAGGPGDTQYF,TGTGCCAGCAGCCAAGTGGCGGGAGGGCCGGGAGATACGCAGTATTTT
TRBJ2-7,-,-,TRBV7-8,CASSLVFKPSPYEQYF,TGTGCCAGCAGCTTAGTTTTCAAGCCTTCTCCCTACGAGCAGTACTTC
TRBJ2-7,-,TRBD2,TRBV4-3,CASSQEPPTSGTAYEQYF,TGCGCCAGCAGCCAAGAACCTCCCACTAGCGGGACCGCCTACGAGCAGTACTTC
TRBJ1-2,-,-,TRBV7-3,CASSLTTGNGYTF,TGTGCCAGCAGCTTAACAACAGGGAATGGCTACACCTTC
TRBJ2-7,once,TRBD1,TRBV18,CASSPSAGTGHYEQYF,TGTGCCAGCTCACCATCGGCCGGGACAGGTCACTACGAGCAGTACTTC
TRBJ2-7,-,TRBD2,TRBV4-3,CASSQEAGVGYEQYF,TGCGCCAGCAGCCAAGAAGCGGGAGTTGGGTACGAGCAGTACTTC
TRBJ2-7,-,-,TRBV18,CASSSRLYYEQYF,TGTGCCAGCTCATCTCGGTTGTATTACGAGCAGTACTTC
TRBJ2-3,-,-,TRBV4-1,CASSPSRFRDTQYF,TGCGCCAGCAGCCCTAGCCGGTTCAGAGATACGCAGTATTTT
TRBJ2-7,-,-,TRBV4-2,CASSQDVSTSSEQYF,TGTGCCAGCAGCCAAGATGTTAGCACAAGTTCCGAGCAGTACTTC
TRBJ1-3,few,TRBD1,TRBV18,CASSSGTGESGNTIYF,TGTGCCAGCTCAAGCGGGACAGGGGAGTCTGGAAACACCATATATTTT
TRBJ2-1,-,TRBD2,TRBV19,CASTHLAGVPNEQFF,TGTGCCAGTACCCACCTAGCGGGAGTCCCCAATGAGCAGTTCTTC
TRBJ2-1,-,TRBD2,TRBV5-4,CASSLGLAGDEQFF,TGTGCCAGCAGCTTGGGACTAGCGGGCGATGAGCAGTTCTTC
TRBJ1-2,-,TRBD1,TRBV18,CASSPGQGNYGYTF,TGTGCCAGCTCACCAGGACAGGGAAACTATGGCTACACCTTC
TRBJ2-5,-,-,TRBV7-6,CASSRSTGIGEETQYF,TGTGCCAGCAGCCGTTCTACCGGGATCGGGGAAGAGACCCAGTACTTC
TRBJ2-3,-,TRBD2,TRBV19,CASSIFGTSEDTQYF,TGTGCCAGTAGTATTTTTGGGACTAGCGAAGATACGCAGTATTTT
TRBJ2-5,-,-,TRBV25-1,CASSIFRAVETQYF,TGTGCCAGCAGTATCTTCAGGGCGGTAGAGACCCAGTACTTC
TRBJ1-2,-,TRBD1,TRBV6-5,CASKTGGWYGYTF,TGTGCCAGCAAAACAGGGGGCTGGTATGGCTACACCTTC
TRBJ1-5,-,TRBD1,TRBV7-8,CASSLGVGRTGSRNQPQHF,TGTGCCAGCAGCTTAGGAGTGGGTCGGACAGGTAGCCGCAATCAGCCCCAGCATTTT
TRBJ2-1,-,-,TRBV14,CASSQLPGFSYNEQFF,TGTGCCAGCAGCCAACTTCCTGGCTTCTCCTACAATGAGCAGTTCTTC
TRBJ2-5,-,TRBD1,TRBV4-3,CASSRVGQGPPGTQYF,TGCGCCAGCAGCCGCGTGGGACAGGGGCCTCCGGGGACCCAGTACTTC
TRBJ1-4,-,-,TRBV7-2,CASSQGDSFNEKLFF,TGTGCCAGCAGCCAGGGTGACAGCTTTAATGAAAAACTGTTTTTT
TRBJ1-5,-,-,TRBV19,CASSMGHQPQHF,TGTGCCAGTAGTATGGGGCATCAGCCCCAGCATTTT